Following are 16 T cell receptor beta chains from one sample sequenced in a study of blood T cell repertoires in COVID-19. Produced via immunoSEQ multiplex PCR; TCRdb's table is partial and in-frame only. The data contain roughly 52,000 clones, roughly 86% of them seen just once; the ten biggest clones take up just under 25%. The sample comprised peripheral blood. These receptors came from a woman over 75 with acute or convalescent COVID-19.

J is TRBJ2-5 and V is TRBV5-1, with 8 nucleotides matching TRBD1. Germline V gene sequence: CDR1 SGHRS, CDR2 YFSETQ. V was pared by 2 bases and J by 5 bases, with 5 bases of the junction left unmatched. The CDR3 runs 14 residues. CDR3 DNA sequence: TGCGCCAGCAGCTTCCAGGGGGCGGGGGAGACCCAGTACTTC. This translates into CASSFQGAGETQYF.

This CDR3 is CATSRGQGSPLHF. For the CDR3, the DNA is TGTGCCACCAGCAGGGGGCAGGGGTCACCCCTCCACTTT. This sequence joins TRBV15 and TRBJ1-6, with TRBD1 as a possible D gene (6 bases). The CDR3 totals 13 residues. CDR1 is LNHNV and CDR2 is YYDKDF in the germline V gene (reference sequence). Deletions cut 3 bases from V and 10 bases from J, with 10 bases between.

The chain carries TRBV10-2 and TRBJ2-1; TRBD1 matches at 8 bases. After removal of 7 bases from V and 11 bases from J, the junction contained 10 bases not matched to a gene. The CDR3 is 13 residues long. Germline loops: CDR1 WSHSY, CDR2 SAAADI. CDR3 in DNA: TGCGCCAGCAATAGCAAAACAGGGGGGAAGCAGTTCTTC. Translation: CASNSKTGGKQFF.

This chain uses TRBV7-8 with TRBJ2-5, with 8 bases lining up with TRBD2. J lost 4 bases, V lost 5 bases, and 6 bases had no gene match. Germline CDR1 reads SGHVS; CDR2 reads FQNEAQ. The CDR3 is 14 residues long. CDR3 sequence (DNA): TGTGCCAGCAGCCAGAAACTAGCGGCAGAGACCCAGTACTTC. Its protein is CASSQKLAAETQYF.

The genes are TRBV3-1 (or the pseudogene TRBV3-2) and TRBJ1-6; D is possibly TRBD1 (5 bases). The CDR3 has 13 amino acids. Trimming cost V 6 bases and J 7 bases, with 10 bases left between them. Germline V lookup: CDR1 LGHDT, CDR2 YNNKEL (reference sequence). The CDR3 DNA reads as TGTGCCAGCAGTGGGGGGTTGAATTCACCCCTCCACTTT. Its protein product is CASSGGLNSPLHF.

The gene calls are TRBV5-3 and TRBJ1-1, with TRBD1 matching over 12 bases. TRBV5-3 is identified as an open reading frame with a role that is uncertain. This CDR3 spans 17 amino acids. The V gene end was trimmed by 4 bases and the J gene end by 4 bases; junction bases not matched to a gene: 11. CDR3 in amino acids: CARSPGDRGLQGTEAFF. The CDR3, as DNA: TGTGCCAGAAGCCCGGGGGACAGGGGGCTGCAGGGCACTGAAGCTTTCTTT.

This clone was counted a single time. The chain joins TRBV4-2 to TRBJ2-7; a weak D match, TRBD2 (6 bases). Trimming removed 0 bases at V and 2 bases at J, with 11 bases between. There are 15 residues in the CDR3. Germline loops: CDR1 LGHNA, CDR2 YNFKEQ. In DNA form, the CDR3 reads TGTGCCAGCAGCCAAGATATGGGGGGTCCCTACGAGCAGTACTTC. It codes for CASSQDMGGPYEQYF.

The genes are TRBV5-1 and TRBJ1-3, with D perhaps matching TRBD1 (6 bases). Germline V CDR1 and CDR2: SGHRS, YFSETQ. This CDR3 contains 17 residues. Trimming shortened V by 4 bases and J by 0 bases, and 17 bases separated the two germline ends. The chain's CDR3 is CASSVTGSGGSGNTIYF. The CDR3 DNA sequence: TGCGCCAGCAGCGTCACAGGGTCGGGTGGCTCTGGAAACACCATATATTTT.

The rearrangement uses TRBV6-6 and TRBJ1-1; 7 nucleotides agree with TRBD1. The CDR3 totals 17 residues. Germline CDR1 reads MNHNY; CDR2 reads SVGAGI (reference sequence). J lost 1 base, V lost 5 bases, and 13 bases had no gene match. The CDR3 coding sequence is TGTGCCAGCAGTCCAATCAAAGGGGGCAGGCGGAACACTGAAGCTTTCTTT. As protein: CASSPIKGGRRNTEAFF.

The chain carries TRBV13 and TRBJ2-1; 7 bases map to TRBD1. Germline lookup yields CDR1 PRHDT and CDR2 FYEKMQ (reference sequence). Trimming cost V 4 bases and J 0 bases; bases outside gene matches: 6. The CDR3 has 16 amino acids. The CDR3 DNA is TGTGCCAGCAGCTCTAACCGGGACAGCTCCTACAATGAGCAGTTCTTC. It codes for CASSSNRDSSYNEQFF.

The rearrangement joins TRBV25-1 to TRBJ1-2, with a possible D match to TRBD1 (5 bases). V lost 8 bases, J lost 5 bases, and 9 bases lay in between. Germline V gene lookup returns CDR1 MGHDK and CDR2 SYGVNS. CDR3 length: 11 residues. CDR3 region: CASGEGYGYTF. The DNA of the CDR3 is TGTGCCAGCGGGGAGGGGTATGGCTACACCTTC.

This clone was seen just once. The genes are TRBV4-2 and TRBJ1-2; possibly TRBD1 for D (5 bases). The CDR3 has 15 residues. V gave up 1 base and J gave up 8 bases, with 17 bases separating them. The germline gives CDR1 LGHNA, CDR2 YNFKEQ. CDR3 DNA sequence: TGTGCCAGCAGCCAAGGGGGGGGAGGAGCTTACGGCTACACCTTC. It specifies CASSQGGGGAYGYTF.

The rearrangement uses TRBV4-2 and TRBJ1-2; D remains unclear. V was clipped by 0 bases and J by 6 bases, with 14 bases between them. This CDR3 is built from 15 residues. Germline lookup yields CDR1 LGHNA and CDR2 YNFKEQ. Here the CDR3 reads CASSQDYGEFDGYTF. CDR3 bases: TGTGCCAGCAGCCAAGATTACGGGGAGTTTGATGGCTACACCTTC.

The rearrangement links TRBV18 to TRBJ1-6; the D is unclear. V gave up 3 bases and J gave up 6 bases, with 15 bases separating them. The germline gives CDR1 KGHSH, CDR2 LQKENI. The CDR3 has 16 residues. CDR3 nucleotides: TGTGCCAGCTCACCCGTGGACGGACGGGGTAATTCACCCCTCCACTTT. Translated, it gives CASSPVDGRGNSPLHF. Together with reference TRBV18 and TRBJ1-6, the CDR3 gives the full variable domain: NAGVMQNPRHLVRRRGQEARLRCSPMKGHSHVYWYRQLPEEGLKFMVYLQKENIIDESGMPKERFSAEFPKEGPSILRIQQVVRGDSAAYFCASSPVDGRGNSPLHFGNGTRLTVT.

CDR3 coding DNA: TGCGCCAGCAGCTTGGGGACTAGCGGGGGGTCAGAGACCCAGTACTTC. Protein: CASSLGTSGGSETQYF. V is TRBV5-1 and J is TRBJ2-5; 14 bases are shared with TRBD2. This CDR3 spans 16 amino acids. Germline CDR1 and CDR2: SGHRS and YFSETQ. V dropped 0 bases and J dropped 4; count of bases not matched to a gene: 2.

This chain connects TRBV6-5 to TRBJ2-1; D might be TRBD1 (6 bases). V was cut by 7 bases and J by 3 bases, with 13 bases left in between. The CDR3 length is 14 residues. CDR1 is MNHEY and CDR2 is SVGAGI in the germline V gene. The CDR3 loop reads CASTPGANYNEQFF. The CDR3 DNA reads TGTGCCAGCACACCAGGGGCAAACTACAATGAGCAGTTCTTC.